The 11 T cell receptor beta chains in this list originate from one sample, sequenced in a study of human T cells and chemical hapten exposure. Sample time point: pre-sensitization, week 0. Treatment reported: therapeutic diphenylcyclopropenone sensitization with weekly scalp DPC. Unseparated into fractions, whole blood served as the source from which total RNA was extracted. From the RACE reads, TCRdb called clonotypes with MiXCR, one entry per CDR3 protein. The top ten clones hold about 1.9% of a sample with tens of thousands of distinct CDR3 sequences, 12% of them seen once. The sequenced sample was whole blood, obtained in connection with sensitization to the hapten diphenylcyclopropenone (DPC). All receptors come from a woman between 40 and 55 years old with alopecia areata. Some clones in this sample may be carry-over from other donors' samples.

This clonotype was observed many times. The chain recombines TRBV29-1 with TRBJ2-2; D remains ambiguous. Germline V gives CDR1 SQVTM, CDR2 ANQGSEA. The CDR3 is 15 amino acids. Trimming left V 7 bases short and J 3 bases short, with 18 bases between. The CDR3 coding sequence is TGCAGCGGAAAGTCCCCCGGCGTAGACACCGGGGAGCTGTTTTTT. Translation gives CSGKSPGVDTGELFF.

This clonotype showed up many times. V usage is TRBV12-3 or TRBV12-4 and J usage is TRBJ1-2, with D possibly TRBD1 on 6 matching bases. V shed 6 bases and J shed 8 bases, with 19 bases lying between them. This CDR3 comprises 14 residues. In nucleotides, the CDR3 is TGTGCCAGCAGGCGAGTGGGGAGGGGGAGAGGCTACACCTTC. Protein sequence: CASRRVGRGRGYTF.

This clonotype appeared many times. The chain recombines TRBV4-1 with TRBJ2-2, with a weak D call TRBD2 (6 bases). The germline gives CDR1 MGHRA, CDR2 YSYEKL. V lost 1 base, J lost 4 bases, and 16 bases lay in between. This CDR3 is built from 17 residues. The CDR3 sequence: CASSQGSREVVTGELFF. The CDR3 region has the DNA TGCGCCAGCAGCCAAGGCTCCAGGGAGGTGGTCACCGGGGAGCTGTTTTTT.

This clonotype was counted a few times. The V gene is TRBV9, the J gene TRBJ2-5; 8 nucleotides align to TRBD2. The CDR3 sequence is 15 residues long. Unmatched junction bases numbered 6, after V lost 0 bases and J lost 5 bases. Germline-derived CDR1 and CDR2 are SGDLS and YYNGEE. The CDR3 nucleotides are TGTGCCAGCAGCGTAGGCGCGGGAGGAGTGGAGACCCAGTACTTC. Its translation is CASSVGAGGVETQYF.

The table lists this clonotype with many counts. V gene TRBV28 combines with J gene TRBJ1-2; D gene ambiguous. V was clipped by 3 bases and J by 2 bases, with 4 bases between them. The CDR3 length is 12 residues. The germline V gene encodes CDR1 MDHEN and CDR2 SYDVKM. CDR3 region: CASSLYNYGYTF. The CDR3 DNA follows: TGTGCCAGCAGTTTGTACAACTATGGCTACACCTTC.

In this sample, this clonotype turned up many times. The CDR3 spells CASSYSDRAYEQYF. CDR3 DNA: TGTGCCAGCAGTTACTCGGACAGGGCCTACGAGCAGTACTTC. This chain links TRBV6-6 with TRBJ2-7; 8 bases align to TRBD1. The CDR3 loop spans 14 amino acids. CDR1 and CDR2 from the germline V gene are MNHNY and SVGAGI (reference sequence). V was clipped by 0 bases and J by 2 bases; unmatched bases: 0.

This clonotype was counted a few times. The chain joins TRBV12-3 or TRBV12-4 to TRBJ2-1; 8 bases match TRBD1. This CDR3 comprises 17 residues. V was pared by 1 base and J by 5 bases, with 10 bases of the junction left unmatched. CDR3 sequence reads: CASSLGQGALKDNEQFF. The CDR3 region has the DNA TGTGCCAGCAGTTTAGGGCAGGGGGCTTTAAAGGACAATGAGCAGTTCTTC.

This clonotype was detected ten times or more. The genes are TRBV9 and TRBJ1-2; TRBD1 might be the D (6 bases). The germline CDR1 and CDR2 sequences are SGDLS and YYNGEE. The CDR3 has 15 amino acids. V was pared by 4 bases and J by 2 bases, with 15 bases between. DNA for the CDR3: TGTGCCAGCAGCCCCGTGGGGGGGCCAAACTATGGCTACACCTTC. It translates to CASSPVGGPNYGYTF.

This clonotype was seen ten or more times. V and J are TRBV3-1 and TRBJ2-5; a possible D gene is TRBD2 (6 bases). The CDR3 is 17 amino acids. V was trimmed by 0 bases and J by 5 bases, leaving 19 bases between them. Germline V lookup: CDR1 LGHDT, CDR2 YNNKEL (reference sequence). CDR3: CASSQDFRGGAAETQYF. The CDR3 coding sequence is TGTGCCAGCAGCCAAGATTTTCGGGGAGGCGCCGCGGAGACCCAGTACTTC.

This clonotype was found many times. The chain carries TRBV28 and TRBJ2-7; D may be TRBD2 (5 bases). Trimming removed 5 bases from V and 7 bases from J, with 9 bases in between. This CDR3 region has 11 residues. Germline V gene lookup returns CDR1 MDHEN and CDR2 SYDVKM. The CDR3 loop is CASSMRREQYF. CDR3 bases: TGTGCCAGCAGTATGCGGAGGGAGCAGTACTTC.

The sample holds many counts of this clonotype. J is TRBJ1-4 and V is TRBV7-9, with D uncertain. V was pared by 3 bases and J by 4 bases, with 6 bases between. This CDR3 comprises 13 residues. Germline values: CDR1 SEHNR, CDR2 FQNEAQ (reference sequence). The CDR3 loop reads CASSFSVNEKLFF. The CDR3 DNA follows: TGTGCCAGCAGCTTTTCAGTTAATGAAAAACTGTTTTTT. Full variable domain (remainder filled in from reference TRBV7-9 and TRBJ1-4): DTGVSQNPRHKITKRGQNVTFRCDPISEHNRLYWYRQTLGQGPEFLTYFQNEAQLEKSRLLSDRFSAERPKGSFSTLEIQRTEQGDSAMYLCASSFSVNEKLFFGSGTQLSVL.